The T cell receptor (beta chain) described here comes from a study of OX40 agonist ivuxolimab in advanced cancers. The overall study: At 0.01 to 10 mg/kg, ivuxolimab was administered intravenously to patients every 2 weeks.

Repertoires were generated with immunoSEQ multiplex PCR, while TCRdb's copy carries only in-frame clones and drops some. The table shows about 59,000 clones, with 85% occurring only once. There are 14 residues in the CDR3. Trimming took off 4 bases at V and 6 bases at J, with 12 bases between the two ends. Germline assignment: CDR1 LNHDA and CDR2 SQIVND (reference sequence). V and J are TRBV19 and TRBJ2-2; possible D gene TRBD1, 7 bases. The sequencing here drew on CD4+ or CD8+ T cells sorted from blood, taken in a trial of the OX40 agonist ivuxolimab. This receptor was obtained from an adult with an advanced solid tumor such as melanoma, head and neck, liver or kidney cancer. CDR3 loop: CASSNQGGPGELFF. The CDR3 DNA reads TGTGCCAGTAGTAATCAGGGGGGACCCGGGGAGCTGTTTTTT.